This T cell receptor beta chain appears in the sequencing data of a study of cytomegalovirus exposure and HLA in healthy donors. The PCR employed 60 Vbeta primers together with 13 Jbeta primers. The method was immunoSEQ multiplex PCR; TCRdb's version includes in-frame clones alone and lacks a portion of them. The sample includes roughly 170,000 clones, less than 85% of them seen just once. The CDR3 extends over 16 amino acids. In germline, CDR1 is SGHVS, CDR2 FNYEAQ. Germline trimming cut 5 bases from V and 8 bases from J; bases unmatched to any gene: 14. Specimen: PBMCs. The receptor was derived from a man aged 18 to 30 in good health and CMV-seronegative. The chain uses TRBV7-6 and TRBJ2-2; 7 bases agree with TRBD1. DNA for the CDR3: TGTGCCAGCAGCGCCCCCACCGGGACAGTGGTAGGGGAGCTGTTTTTT. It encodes CASSAPTGTVVGELFF.